These T cell receptor beta chains were read from a single sample in a study of CD8+ T cells in alopecia areata. TCRdb's table, derived via immunoSEQ multiplex PCR, lists solely in-frame clones and lacks some. The repertoire holds fewer than 150,000 clones, with roughly 82% as singletons. The sample in question was CD8+ T cells sorted from blood, obtained at week 4, from a patient treated with tofacitinib. The source of these receptors is a human donor with alopecia areata. Each CDR3 is given with its conserved first and last residue. D genes are given only for firm matches. Size is stated for part of the rows, as once, few or many counts, or as a class when the clone is expanded.

CASSKTSGGSYEQYF	TGTGCCAGCAGCAAGACTAGCGGGGGATCCTACGAGCAGTACTTC	TRBJ2-7	TRBD2	TRBV7-9	-
CASSLAPELAGAGELFF	TGTGCCAGCAGCTTAGCTCCCGAACTAGCGGGGGCCGGGGAGCTGTTTTTT	TRBJ2-2	TRBD2	TRBV7-8	-
CSVDGLGQGTYEQYF	TGCAGCGTTGATGGTTTGGGACAGGGAACCTACGAGCAGTACTTC	TRBJ2-7	TRBD1	TRBV29-1	-
CASSIMGSREQYF	TGTGCCAGTAGTATTATGGGATCTCGGGAGCAGTACTTC	TRBJ2-7	-	TRBV19	once
CASSYSGGNEKLFF	TGTGCCAGCAGTTACTCGGGGGGAAATGAAAAACTGTTTTTT	TRBJ1-4	-	TRBV6-5	-
CASSLSPPGLPLYNEQFF	TGTGCCAGCAGCCTGTCTCCCCCGGGACTCCCCCTCTACAATGAGCAGTTCTTC	TRBJ2-1	-	TRBV7-2	few
CAISESLYGRYEQYF	TGTGCCATCAGTGAGTCACTATATGGCCGATACGAGCAGTACTTC	TRBJ2-7	-	TRBV10-3	-
CATAGSRGLYNEQFF	TGTGCTACAGCGGGGAGCAGGGGGCTCTACAATGAGCAGTTCTTC	TRBJ2-1	-	TRBV12-5	-
CAISEGSVAGELFF	TGTGCCATCAGTGAAGGGTCAGTGGCCGGGGAGCTGTTTTTT	TRBJ2-2	-	TRBV10-3	-
CASSPGAYEQYF	TGTGCCAGCAGCCCTGGGGCCTACGAGCAGTACTTC	TRBJ2-7	-	TRBV11-2	-
CASTPLAGGEEQYF	TGTGCCAGCACACCACTAGCGGGGGGAGAGGAGCAGTACTTC	TRBJ2-7	TRBD2	TRBV7-6	few
CASSLEGWVSYEQYF	TGTGCCAGCAGTTTAGAGGGGTGGGTTTCCTACGAGCAGTACTTC	TRBJ2-7	-	TRBV28	-
CASSLVVGREQYF	TGTGCCAGCAGCTTAGTTGTAGGACGCGAGCAGTACTTC	TRBJ2-7	-	TRBV7-2	-
CASSFITAGARDYPRETQYF	TGTGCCAGCAGTTTCATAACCGCCGGGGCCCGGGACTATCCCAGGGAGACCCAGTACTTC	TRBJ2-5	TRBD2	TRBV28	-
CSALLAGGPMVTDTQYF	TGCAGCGCCCTACTAGCGGGGGGGCCTATGGTAACAGATACGCAGTATTTT	TRBJ2-3	TRBD2	TRBV29-1	-
CASSLWGGPTDTQYF	TGTGCCAGCAGCTTGTGGGGGGGCCCCACAGATACGCAGTATTTT	TRBJ2-3	-	TRBV7-2	-
CASSQWGETQYF	TGTGCCAGCAGCCAATGGGGAGAGACCCAGTACTTC	TRBJ2-5	-	TRBV7-9	few
CASSLYLTDTQYF	TGTGCCAGCAGTCTTTACTTGACAGATACGCAGTATTTT	TRBJ2-3	-	TRBV6-5	once
CASSLVGPVPYEQYF	TGTGCCAGCAGCTTAGTTGGGCCAGTACCGTACGAGCAGTACTTC	TRBJ2-7	-	TRBV7-9	-
CASSLPEGTAFYNEQFF	TGCGCCAGCAGCTTGCCCGAGGGGACAGCCTTTTACAATGAGCAGTTCTTC	TRBJ2-1	TRBD1	TRBV5-1	-
CASSLYSAVGGYTF	TGTGCCAGCAGCTTATACTCCGCAGTGGGTGGCTACACCTTC	TRBJ1-2	-	TRBV13	-
CASRQTGIDTQYF	TGTGCCAGCAGGCAGACAGGGATCGATACGCAGTATTTT	TRBJ2-3	TRBD1	TRBV27	-
CASSPALAGQETQYF	TGTGCCAGCAGCCCAGCCCTAGCGGGCCAAGAGACCCAGTACTTC	TRBJ2-5	TRBD2	TRBV11-2	few
CASSLARANGELFF	TGCGCCAGCAGCCTCGCCAGGGCGAACGGGGAGCTGTTTTTT	TRBJ2-2	-	TRBV5-1	-
CASSPLARPTYEQYF	TGTGCCAGCAGTCCCCTAGCCCGACCAACCTACGAGCAGTACTTC	TRBJ2-7	-	TRBV6-5	-
CASSVLASPYEQYF	TGTGCCAGCAGCGTACTAGCGTCCCCCTACGAGCAGTACTTC	TRBJ2-7	-	TRBV9	-
CASSSHPRLAGDIQYF	TGTGCCAGCAGCTCCCATCCCCGGCTAGCGGGGGACATTCAGTACTTC	TRBJ2-4	TRBD2	TRBV7-9	-
CASSMADSDTEAFF	TGTGCCAGTAGTATGGCGGACAGCGACACTGAAGCTTTCTTT	TRBJ1-1	-	TRBV19	-
CASSAGHSSYNEQFF	TGTGCCAGCAGCGCGGGCCATAGCTCCTACAATGAGCAGTTCTTC	TRBJ2-1	-	TRBV2	-
CASSQEVWGTVNYGYTF	TGCGCCAGCAGCCAAGAAGTATGGGGGACAGTTAACTATGGCTACACCTTC	TRBJ1-2	TRBD1	TRBV4-1	-
CASSLAGGSPRGYEQYF	TGTGCCAGCAGCTTAGCCGGAGGTAGTCCCCGGGGCTACGAGCAGTACTTC	TRBJ2-7	-	TRBV13	-
CATSRDLGQGRGGYTF	TGTGCCACCAGCAGAGATTTAGGACAGGGAAGAGGCGGCTACACCTTC	TRBJ1-2	TRBD1	TRBV15	-
CASSLGTIYEQYF	TGTGCCAGCAGTTTAGGGACTATCTACGAGCAGTACTTC	TRBJ2-7	TRBD2	TRBV6-6	once
CASSPEGRAGGDTQYF	TGTGCCAGCAGCCCAGAAGGGCGGGCGGGGGGAGATACGCAGTATTTT	TRBJ2-3	TRBD2	TRBV9	once
CASSMTSGEYTDTQYF	TGTGCCAGCAGCATGACTAGCGGGGAATACACAGATACGCAGTATTTT	TRBJ2-3	TRBD2	TRBV7-2	-
CASRSLGQGRRAFF	TGTGCCAGCAGATCTCTGGGGCAGGGTCGGCGGGCTTTCTTT	TRBJ1-1	-	TRBV6-6	-
CAISLTGITDTQYF	TGTGCCATCAGTTTGACAGGGATCACAGATACGCAGTATTTT	TRBJ2-3	TRBD1	TRBV10-3	-
CATIGPMDEKLFF	TGTGCCACCATCGGGCCAATGGATGAAAAACTGTTTTTT	TRBJ1-4	-	TRBV9	-